This T cell receptor (beta chain) was retrieved from a study of blood T cell repertoires in COVID-19. At the level of the study: Material from acute and convalescent COVID-19 was sourced from the United States, Italy and Spain. PBMCs, B-cell-depleted T cells, or T cells provided the cDNA or gDNA that made up the material.

Study processing details: The authors estimated nucleated cell counts from reference gene primer amplification. Produced via immunoSEQ multiplex PCR; TCRdb's table is partial and in-frame only. The V and J calls and the clone size are those of that table, but D and trimming were determined from the DNA. The sample shows around 260,000 clones, about 88% of them seen only once. This CDR3 is built from 16 residues. The junction had 10 bases not matched to a gene; V was cut back by 0 bases and J by 5 bases. Germline CDR1 reads SGHDT; CDR2 reads YYEEEE. This receptor was obtained from a man aged 60 to 75 who had recovered from COVID-19. The sequenced sample was peripheral blood. The chain uses TRBV5-6 and TRBJ2-5, with 7 bases aligning to TRBD1. The CDR3 DNA follows: TGTGCCAGCAGCTTGGGAGGGGGCGGATTTGCGGAGACCCAGTACTTC. This codes for CASSLGGGGFAETQYF.